The present T cell receptor beta chain was sequenced within a study of blood T cell repertoires in COVID-19. Study-level information: Acute-phase and convalescent COVID-19 samples originated in the United States, Italy and Spain. The analysed material was cDNA or gDNA that came from T cells, B-cell-depleted T cells, or PBMCs.

Trimming removed 6 bases from V and 2 bases from J, with 13 bases in between. CDR3 size: 14 residues. Germline CDR1 and CDR2: MNHEY and SVGAGI. Per the authors' pipeline: Cell counts per sample came from amplifying reference gene primers. Profiling relied on immunoSEQ multiplex PCR, and the TCRdb table lists in-frame clones only, not all of them. The DNA was the basis for D and trimming; V, J and clone size are from that table. The table includes about 140,000 clones, over 70% detected once. The sample taken for sequencing was peripheral blood. This TCR derives from a human donor in a cohort sampled during active COVID-19. The rearrangement joins TRBV6-5 to TRBJ1-1; D might be TRBD1 (5 bases). The CDR3 reads CASRDGGGNTEAFF. The DNA of the CDR3 is TGTGCCAGCAGGGATGGGGGGGGAAACACTGAAGCTTTCTTT.